What follows is one T cell receptor (beta chain) and its context. These data belong to a study of blood T cell repertoires in COVID-19. As handled by the study authors: Amplification of reference gene primers was used by the study to estimate nucleated cell counts. Assay: immunoSEQ multiplex PCR; the TCRdb copy retains only in-frame clones and omits some. D and trimming come from the DNA, and the V and J calls and clone size come from that table. This repertoire shows roughly 53,000 clones, 80% to 90% found once; its top ten account for around 2.9%. This CDR3 is built from 15 residues. Germline V gene sequence: CDR1 MNHEY, CDR2 SVGEGT. Trimming removed 6 bases from V and 2 bases from J, with 16 bases in between.

Sequencing was done on a sample of peripheral blood. This TCR was recovered from a man aged 80 or over with acute or convalescent COVID-19. This chain links TRBV6-2 or TRBV6-3 with TRBJ1-2, with D possibly TRBD1 on 5 matching bases. The chain's CDR3 is CASSPPRQRNYGYTF. CDR3 nucleotides: TGTGCCAGCAGCCCTCCTAGACAGAGAAACTATGGCTACACCTTC.